This TCR beta chain was recorded in a study of blood T cells in healthy people across ages (dated by TCRdb to the mid-2010s). Looking at the study overall: In model experiments, roughly one uniquely barcoded TCR beta cDNA molecule per two T cells was captured by template switching. To track age-related changes in TCR beta repertoire diversity, the study relied on deep sequencing normalized with unique cDNA molecular identifiers. Four age groups were formed from the donors: young (average approximately 15 years), middle-aged (approximately 39), aged (around 62) and long-lived (approximately 80). The study analyzed two additional independent replicas of 1 million unique cDNA reads from the same blood draw for two donors, one aged 18 to 30 and one aged 80 or older. To avoid experimental bias, donors of different ages were randomly spread across the sequencing lanes. Summary of the overall study and its limitations: Observed TCR beta diversity correlated strongly with the percentage of naive T cells measured by flow cytometry. The CMV infection status of donors was not known, potentially confounding age-related changes in expanded clonotypes. Compared with the aged group, the long-lived group had more naive CD4+ T cells, fewer expanded clones and increased TCR diversity, suggesting age selection. Bulk unsorted PBMC profiling prevented conclusive comparison of naive and antigen-experienced compartments. Estimates of total diversity based on one million sequenced T cells were considered lower bounds and underestimates. As age increased, observed TCR beta diversity per million T cells dropped in a roughly linear way, and a significant reduction was already evident by age around 41.

In regard to this clonotype: The antigen it recognizes is unknown. No qualities accompany the bases; no much larger clone lies one base away.

The approximately 39 donors, aged roughly 6 to 95 years, were systemically healthy Caucasian individuals from Russia. Each donor gave about 11 milliliters of peripheral blood, drawn into EDTA-treated Vacutainer tubes. Ficoll-Paque density-gradient centrifugation was used to isolate PBMCs, with at least 6 million per sample. Trizol reagent was used to extract total RNA from PBMCs, with at least 6 micrograms per sample. For every donor, flow cytometry on a PBMC aliquot measured the percentage of naive CD45RAhigh/CD27high T cells. The cysteine opens and the phenylalanine closes a CDR3 of 14 amino acids. CDR3 DNA only is kept here, 42 bases in frame from base 1. For CDR1 and CDR2, the germline V gene lists SGHRS and YFSETQ. Trimming costs V 4 bases and J 3 bases, and their ends lie 13 bases apart. The method behind the library was 5' RACE. The sequencing machine was an Illumina HiSeq 2500. A second PCR of about 7 to 12 cycles was run with a J-beta primer mix and a sample-barcoded 5' primer. Each TCR beta cDNA molecule received a unique molecular identifier from a template-switch 5' adaptor carrying 12 random nucleotides. Each sample yielded at least 2.5 million CDR3-containing paired-end reads. First-strand cDNA synthesis was performed from all RNA using the Mint cDNA synthesis kit, with priming by a TRBC-specific oligonucleotide. After uracil-DNA glycosylase treatment, a first 18-cycle PCR used universal primers M1SS and BC2_uni_R on all cDNA. Regarding the original processing steps: Normalization of each sample was performed by random selection of 1 million high-quality reads, each carrying a distinct molecular identifier. Reads sharing molecular identifiers were discarded rather than binned into consensus sequences. CDR3 identification, clonotype clustering and error correction used MiTCR with a Q25 quality threshold and the strictest error-elimination algorithm. Lower-bound total TCR beta diversity was estimated with a nonparametric unseen species model using Euler transformation. The public sequencing data were trimmed at Q25 with fastp and processed into clonotypes with MiXCR by TCRdb, which kept only in-frame beta chains. Rows matching on CDR3 protein sequence are summarized as one entry with the most common DNA and genes. The V and J calls and clone size are TCRdb's, not the authors'. The sample records about 1.8 million distinct CDR3 sequences, just under 50% of which are singletons. 2.1% of the sample comes from the top ten.

The receptor was isolated from a woman in her thirties or forties in good health. The sequence is built from TRBV5-1 and TRBJ2-5, with the D gene not clear enough to name. The sequenced material came from blood. The sequence in DNA is TGCGCCAGCAGCGTGGCCGTGTCAGAAGAGACCCAGTACTTC. This translates into CASSVAVSEETQYF.